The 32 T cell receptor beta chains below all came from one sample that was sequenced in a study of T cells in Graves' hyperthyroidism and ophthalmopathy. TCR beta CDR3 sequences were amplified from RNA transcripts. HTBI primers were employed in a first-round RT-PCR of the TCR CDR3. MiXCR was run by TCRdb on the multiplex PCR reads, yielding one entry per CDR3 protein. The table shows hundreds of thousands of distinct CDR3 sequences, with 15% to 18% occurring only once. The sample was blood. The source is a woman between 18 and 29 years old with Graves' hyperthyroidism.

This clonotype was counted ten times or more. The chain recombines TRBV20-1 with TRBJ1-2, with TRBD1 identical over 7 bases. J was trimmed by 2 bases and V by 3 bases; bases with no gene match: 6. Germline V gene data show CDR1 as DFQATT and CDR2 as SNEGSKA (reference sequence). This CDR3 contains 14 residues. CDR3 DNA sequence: TGCAGTGCTAGGGCCGGGACAGCCAACTATGGCTACACCTTC. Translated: CSARAGTANYGYTF.

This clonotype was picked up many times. CDR3 sequence reads: CASSFQVGADNEQFF. CDR3 coding DNA: TGTGCCAGCAGTTTTCAAGTGGGAGCCGACAATGAGCAGTTCTTC. The chain uses TRBV6-2 or TRBV6-3 and TRBJ2-1; D possibly corresponds to TRBD2 (5 bases). CDR1 is MNHEY, CDR2 SVGEGT, per germline. This CDR3 has 15 residues. V was pared by 4 bases and J by 5 bases, with 15 bases between.

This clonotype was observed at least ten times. The DNA for the CDR3 is TGTGCCAGCAGCTTACTAGTGGGGTTCTCCTACGAGCAGTACTTC. Translated: CASSLLVGFSYEQYF. This chain uses TRBV11-3 with TRBJ2-7; D is uncertain. The CDR3 runs 15 residues. Between the trimmed V and J ends, which lost 2 bases and 0 bases, there was a span of 11 bases. From germline, CDR1 is SGHNT and CDR2 YENEEA.

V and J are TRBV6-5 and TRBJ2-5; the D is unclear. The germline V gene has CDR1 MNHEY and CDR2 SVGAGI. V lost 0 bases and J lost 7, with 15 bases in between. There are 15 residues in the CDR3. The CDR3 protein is CASSYSIVLVGTQYF. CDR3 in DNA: TGTGCCAGCAGTTACTCGATTGTTCTAGTCGGGACCCAGTACTTC.

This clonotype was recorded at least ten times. The DNA for the CDR3 is TGTGCCAGCAGTTACCCGACAGGGTGGTCAGAAGAGCAGTACTTC. Protein sequence: CASSYPTGWSEEQYF. The genes are TRBV6-2 or TRBV6-3 and TRBJ2-7; 7 bases map to TRBD1. With V trimmed by 2 bases and J by 7 bases, 11 bases remained unmatched. CDR1 is MNHEY, CDR2 SVGEGT, per germline. CDR3 size: 15 residues.

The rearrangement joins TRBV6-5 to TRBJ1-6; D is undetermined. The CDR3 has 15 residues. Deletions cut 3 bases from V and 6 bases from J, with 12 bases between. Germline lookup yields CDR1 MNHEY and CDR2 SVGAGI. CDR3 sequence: CASSYRAQPNSPLHF. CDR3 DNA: TGTGCCAGCAGTTATCGCGCGCAGCCTAATTCACCCCTCCACTTT.

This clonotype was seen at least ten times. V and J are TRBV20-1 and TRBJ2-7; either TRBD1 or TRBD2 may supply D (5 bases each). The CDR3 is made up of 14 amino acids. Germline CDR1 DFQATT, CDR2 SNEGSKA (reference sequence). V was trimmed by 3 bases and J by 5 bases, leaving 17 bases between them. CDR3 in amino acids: CSASWSGGRNEQYF. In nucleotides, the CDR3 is TGCAGTGCTAGTTGGAGTGGGGGTCGCAACGAGCAGTACTTC.

The CDR3 spells CASSSWDDPGELFF. The DNA of the CDR3 is TGTGCCAGCAGCAGCTGGGACGACCCCGGGGAGCTGTTTTTT. The J gene is TRBJ2-2, the V gene TRBV7-9, with D possibly being TRBD1 or TRBD2 (5 bases each). The germline V and J ends were trimmed by 5 bases and 6 bases, with 13 bases remaining between them. In germline, CDR1 is SEHNR, CDR2 FQNEAQ (reference sequence). The CDR3 totals 14 residues.

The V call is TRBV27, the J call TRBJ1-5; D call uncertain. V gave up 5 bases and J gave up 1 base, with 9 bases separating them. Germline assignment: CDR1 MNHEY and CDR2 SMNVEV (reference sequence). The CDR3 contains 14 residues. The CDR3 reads CASSPRPSNQPQHF. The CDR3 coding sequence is TGTGCCAGCAGTCCCCGGCCCAGCAATCAGCCCCAGCATTTT.

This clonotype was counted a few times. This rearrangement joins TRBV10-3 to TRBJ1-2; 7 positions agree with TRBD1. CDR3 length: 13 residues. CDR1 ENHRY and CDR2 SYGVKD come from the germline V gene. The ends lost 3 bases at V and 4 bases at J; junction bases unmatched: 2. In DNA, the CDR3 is TGTGCCATCAGTGAATGGACAGGCTATGGCTACACCTTC. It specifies CAISEWTGYGYTF.

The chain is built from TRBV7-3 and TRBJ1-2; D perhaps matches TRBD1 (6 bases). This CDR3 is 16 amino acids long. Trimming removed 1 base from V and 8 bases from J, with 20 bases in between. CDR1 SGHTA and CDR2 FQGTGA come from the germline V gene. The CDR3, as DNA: TGTGCCAGCAGCTTAATCTTGACAGGTCCCCGGTGGGGCTACACCTTC. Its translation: CASSLILTGPRWGYTF.

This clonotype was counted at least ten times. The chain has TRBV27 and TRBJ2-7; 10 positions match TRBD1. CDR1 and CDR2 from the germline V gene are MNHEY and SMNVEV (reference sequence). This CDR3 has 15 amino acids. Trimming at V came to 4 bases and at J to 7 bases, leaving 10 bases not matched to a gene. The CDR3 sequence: CASSSIGQGDAEQYF. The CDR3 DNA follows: TGTGCCAGCAGTTCGATAGGACAGGGGGATGCGGAGCAGTACTTC.

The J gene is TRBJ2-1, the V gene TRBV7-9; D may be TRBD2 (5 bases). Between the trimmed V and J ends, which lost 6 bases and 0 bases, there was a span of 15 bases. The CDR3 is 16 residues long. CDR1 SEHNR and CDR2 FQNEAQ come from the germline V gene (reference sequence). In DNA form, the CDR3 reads TGTGCCAGCAGACCGACTCGAGGGAGCTCCTACAATGAGCAGTTCTTC. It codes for CASRPTRGSSYNEQFF.

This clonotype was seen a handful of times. CDR3 sequence reads: CASSRRVVATNEKLFF. CDR3 in DNA: TGTGCCAGCAGCCGGAGGGTTGTTGCAACTAATGAAAAACTGTTTTTT. V usage is TRBV5-6 and J usage is TRBJ1-4; D is ambiguous. This CDR3 is 16 amino acids long. Germline values: CDR1 SGHDT, CDR2 YYEEEE. The V and J ends lost 4 bases and 0 bases respectively, with 13 bases between them.

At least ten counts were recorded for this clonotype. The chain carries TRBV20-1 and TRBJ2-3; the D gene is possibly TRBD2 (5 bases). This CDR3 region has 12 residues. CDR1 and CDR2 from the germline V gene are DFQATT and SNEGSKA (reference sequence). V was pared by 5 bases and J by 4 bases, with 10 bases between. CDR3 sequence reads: CSALSAPDTQYF. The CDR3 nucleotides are TGCAGTGCTCTTAGCGCCCCAGATACGCAGTATTTT.

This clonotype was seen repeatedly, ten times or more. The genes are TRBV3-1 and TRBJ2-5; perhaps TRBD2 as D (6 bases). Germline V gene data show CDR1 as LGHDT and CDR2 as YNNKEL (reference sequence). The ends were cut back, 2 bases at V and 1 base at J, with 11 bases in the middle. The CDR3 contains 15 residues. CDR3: CASSQTGGTQETQYF. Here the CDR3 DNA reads TGTGCCAGCAGCCAAACAGGAGGGACCCAAGAGACCCAGTACTTC.

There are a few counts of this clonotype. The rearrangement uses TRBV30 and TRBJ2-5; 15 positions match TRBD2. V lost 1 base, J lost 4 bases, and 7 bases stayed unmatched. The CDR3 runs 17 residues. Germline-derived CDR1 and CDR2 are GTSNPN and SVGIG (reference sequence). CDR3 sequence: CAWSGKPGLAGGETQYF. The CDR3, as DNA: TGTGCCTGGAGTGGGAAACCGGGACTAGCGGGAGGAGAGACCCAGTACTTC.

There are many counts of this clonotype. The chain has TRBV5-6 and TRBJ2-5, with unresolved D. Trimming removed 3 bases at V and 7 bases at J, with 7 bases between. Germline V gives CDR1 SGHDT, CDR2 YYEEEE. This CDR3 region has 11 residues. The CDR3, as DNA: TGTGCCAGCAGCTGGGCAGGGACCCAGTACTTC. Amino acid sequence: CASSWAGTQYF.

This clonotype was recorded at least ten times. CDR3 in DNA: TGTGCCAGCAGCAGCTTCCTAGCGGGAGTTGGGGCAGATACGCAGTATTTT. Encoded protein: CASSSFLAGVGADTQYF. The chain joins TRBV11-3 to TRBJ2-3; 10 bases fit TRBD2. The germline V gene has CDR1 SGHNT and CDR2 YENEEA. V lost 5 bases, J lost 4 bases, and 12 bases stayed unmatched. This CDR3 is built from 17 residues.

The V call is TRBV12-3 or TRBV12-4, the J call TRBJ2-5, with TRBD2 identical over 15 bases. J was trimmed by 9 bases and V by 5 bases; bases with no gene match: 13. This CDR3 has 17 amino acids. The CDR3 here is CASSDRTSGRALEAQYF. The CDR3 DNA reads TGTGCCAGCAGTGATCGGACTAGCGGGAGGGCCTTGGAGGCCCAGTACTTC.

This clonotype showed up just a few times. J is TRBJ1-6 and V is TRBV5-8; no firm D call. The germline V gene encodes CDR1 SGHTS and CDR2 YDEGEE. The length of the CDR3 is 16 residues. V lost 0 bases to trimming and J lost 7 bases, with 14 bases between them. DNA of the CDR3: TGTGCCAGCAGCTTGGCGCTCAACCAAGGGAATTCACCCCTCCACTTT. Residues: CASSLALNQGNSPLHF.

Here the CDR3 reads CASSQDPAEGFWGYTF. The CDR3 DNA follows: TGCGCCAGCAGCCAAGATCCCGCAGAAGGATTTTGGGGCTACACCTTC. The chain joins TRBV4-1 to TRBJ1-2; D gene ambiguous. V gave up 0 bases and J gave up 8 bases, with 19 bases separating them. CDR3 size: 16 residues. Germline CDR1 MGHRA, CDR2 YSYEKL.

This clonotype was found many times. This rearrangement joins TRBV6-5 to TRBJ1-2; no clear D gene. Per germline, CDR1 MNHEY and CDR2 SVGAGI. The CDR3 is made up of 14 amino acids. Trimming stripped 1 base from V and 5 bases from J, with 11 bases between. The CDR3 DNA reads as TGTGCCAGCAGTTACTTTGCGAGAGAATATGGCTACACCTTC. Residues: CASSYFAREYGYTF.

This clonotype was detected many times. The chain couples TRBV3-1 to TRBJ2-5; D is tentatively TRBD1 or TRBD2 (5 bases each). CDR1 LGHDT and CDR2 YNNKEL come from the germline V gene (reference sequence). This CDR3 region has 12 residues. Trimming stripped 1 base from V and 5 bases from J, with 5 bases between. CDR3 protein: CASSQGGETQYF. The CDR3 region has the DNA TGTGCCAGCAGCCAAGGGGGGGAGACCCAGTACTTC.

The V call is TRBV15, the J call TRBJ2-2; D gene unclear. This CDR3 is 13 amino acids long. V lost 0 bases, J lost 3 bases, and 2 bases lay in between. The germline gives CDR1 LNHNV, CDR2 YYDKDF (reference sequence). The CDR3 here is CATSRDYTGELFF. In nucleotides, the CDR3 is TGTGCCACCAGCAGAGACTACACCGGGGAGCTGTTTTTT.

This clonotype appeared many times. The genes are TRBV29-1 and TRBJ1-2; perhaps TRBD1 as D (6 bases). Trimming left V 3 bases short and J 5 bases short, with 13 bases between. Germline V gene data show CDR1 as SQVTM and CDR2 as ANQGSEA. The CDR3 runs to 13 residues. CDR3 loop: CSVETVRGYGYTF. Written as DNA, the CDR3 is TGCAGCGTTGAGACAGTTAGGGGGTATGGCTACACCTTC.

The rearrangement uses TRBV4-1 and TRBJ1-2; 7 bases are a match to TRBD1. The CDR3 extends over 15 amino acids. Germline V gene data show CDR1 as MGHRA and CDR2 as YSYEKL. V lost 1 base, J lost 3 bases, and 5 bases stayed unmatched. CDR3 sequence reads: CASSQVGRGDYGYTF. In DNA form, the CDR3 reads TGCGCCAGCAGCCAAGTAGGCAGGGGGGACTATGGCTACACCTTC.

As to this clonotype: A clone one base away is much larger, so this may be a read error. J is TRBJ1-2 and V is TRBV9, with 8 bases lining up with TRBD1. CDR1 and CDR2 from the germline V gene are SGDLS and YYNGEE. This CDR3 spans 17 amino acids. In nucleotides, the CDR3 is TGTGCCAGCAGCGTAGATACAAAGACAGGGGACGACTATAGCTACACCTTC. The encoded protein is CASSVDTKTGDDYSYTF. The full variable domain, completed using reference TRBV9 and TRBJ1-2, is DSGVTQTPKHLITATGQRVTLRCSPRSGDLSVYWYQQSLDQGLQFLIQYYNGEERAKGNILERFSAQQFPDLHSELNLSSLELGDSALYFCASSVDTKTGDDYSYTFGSGTRLTVV.

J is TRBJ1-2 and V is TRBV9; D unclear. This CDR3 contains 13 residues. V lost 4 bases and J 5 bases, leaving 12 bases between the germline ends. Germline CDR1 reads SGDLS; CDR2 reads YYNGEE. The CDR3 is CASSLGIGYGYTF. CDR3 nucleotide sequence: TGTGCCAGCAGCCTCGGGATAGGATATGGCTACACCTTC.

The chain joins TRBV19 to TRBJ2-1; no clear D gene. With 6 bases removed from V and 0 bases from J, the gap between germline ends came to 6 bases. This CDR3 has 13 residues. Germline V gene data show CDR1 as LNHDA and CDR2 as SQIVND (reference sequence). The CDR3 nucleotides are TGTGCCAGTAGGGGCCCCTCCTACAATGAGCAGTTCTTC. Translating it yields CASRGPSYNEQFF.

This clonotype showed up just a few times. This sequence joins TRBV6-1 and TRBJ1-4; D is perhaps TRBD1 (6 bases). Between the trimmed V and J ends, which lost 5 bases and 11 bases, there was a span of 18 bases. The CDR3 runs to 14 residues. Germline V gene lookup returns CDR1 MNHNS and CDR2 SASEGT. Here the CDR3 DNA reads TGTGCCAGCAGTACGGACAGAGATAAAGACAAACTGTTTTTT. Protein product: CASSTDRDKDKLFF.

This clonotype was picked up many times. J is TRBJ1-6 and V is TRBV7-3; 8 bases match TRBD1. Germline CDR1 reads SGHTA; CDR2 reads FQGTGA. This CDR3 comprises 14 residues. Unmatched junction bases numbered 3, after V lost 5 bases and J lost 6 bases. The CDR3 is CASSHDRGNSPLHF. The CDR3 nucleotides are TGTGCCAGCAGCCACGACAGGGGTAATTCACCCCTCCACTTT.